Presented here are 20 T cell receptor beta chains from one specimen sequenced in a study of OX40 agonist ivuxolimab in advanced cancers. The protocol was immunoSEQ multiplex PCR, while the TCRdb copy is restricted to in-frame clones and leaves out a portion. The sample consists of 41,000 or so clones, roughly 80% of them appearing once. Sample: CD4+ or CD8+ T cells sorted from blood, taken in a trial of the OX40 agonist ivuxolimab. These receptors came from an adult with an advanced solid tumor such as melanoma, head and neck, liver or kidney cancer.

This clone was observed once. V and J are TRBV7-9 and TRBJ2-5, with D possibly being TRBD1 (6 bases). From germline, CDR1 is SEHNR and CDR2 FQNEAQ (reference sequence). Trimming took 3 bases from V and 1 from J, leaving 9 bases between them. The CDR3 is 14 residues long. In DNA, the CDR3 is TGTGCCAGCAGCTTGGCCAGGGGCCAAGAGACCCAGTACTTC. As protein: CASSLARGQETQYF.

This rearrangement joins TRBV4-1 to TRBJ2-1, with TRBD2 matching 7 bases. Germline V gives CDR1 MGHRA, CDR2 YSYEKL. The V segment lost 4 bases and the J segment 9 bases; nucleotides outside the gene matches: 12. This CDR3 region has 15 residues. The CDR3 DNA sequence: TGCGCCAGCAGCCCATGGACTAGAAGGGAGAGTGAGCAGTTCTTC. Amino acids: CASSPWTRRESEQFF.

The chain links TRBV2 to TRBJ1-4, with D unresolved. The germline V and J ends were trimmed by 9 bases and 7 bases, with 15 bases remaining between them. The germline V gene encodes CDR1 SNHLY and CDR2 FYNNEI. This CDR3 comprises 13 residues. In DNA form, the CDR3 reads TGTGCCAGTTGTTCACGAAGTAGTGAAAAACTGTTTTTT. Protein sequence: CASCSRSSEKLFF.

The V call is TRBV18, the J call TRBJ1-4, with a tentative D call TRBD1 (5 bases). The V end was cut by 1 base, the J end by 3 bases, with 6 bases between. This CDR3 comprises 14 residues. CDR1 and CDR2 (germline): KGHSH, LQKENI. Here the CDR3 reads CASSPRGANEKLFF. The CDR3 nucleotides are TGTGCCAGCTCACCACGGGGGGCTAATGAAAAACTGTTTTTT.

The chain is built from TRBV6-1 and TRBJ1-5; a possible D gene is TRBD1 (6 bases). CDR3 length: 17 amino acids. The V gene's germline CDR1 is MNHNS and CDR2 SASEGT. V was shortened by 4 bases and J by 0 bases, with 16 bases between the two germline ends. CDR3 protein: CASSGEGGPYSNQPQHF. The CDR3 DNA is TGTGCCAGCAGTGGGGAAGGGGGTCCCTATAGCAATCAGCCCCAGCATTTT.

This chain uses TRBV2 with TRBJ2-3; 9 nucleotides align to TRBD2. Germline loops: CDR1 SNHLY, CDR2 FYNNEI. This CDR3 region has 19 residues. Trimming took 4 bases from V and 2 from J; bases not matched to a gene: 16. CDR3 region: CASSVQRLAGSLNTDTQYF. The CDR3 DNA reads TGTGCCAGCAGTGTTCAGAGGCTAGCGGGATCCTTAAACACAGATACGCAGTATTTT.

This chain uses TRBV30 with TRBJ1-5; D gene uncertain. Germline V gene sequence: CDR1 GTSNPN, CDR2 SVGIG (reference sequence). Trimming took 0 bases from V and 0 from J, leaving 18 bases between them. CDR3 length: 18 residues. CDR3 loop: CAWSVSRSTRPSNQPQHF. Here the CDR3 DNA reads TGTGCCTGGAGTGTCTCCCGTTCCACTCGGCCTAGCAATCAGCCCCAGCATTTT.

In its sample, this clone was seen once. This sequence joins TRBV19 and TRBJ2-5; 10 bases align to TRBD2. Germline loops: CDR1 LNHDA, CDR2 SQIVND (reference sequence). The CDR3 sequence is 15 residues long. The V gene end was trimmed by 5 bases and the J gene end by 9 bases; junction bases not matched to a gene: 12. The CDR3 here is CASSPVTSGSKAQYF. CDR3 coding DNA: TGTGCCAGTAGTCCCGTGACTAGCGGGTCCAAGGCCCAGTACTTC.

The DNA for the CDR3 is TGTGCCACCTATACCAACGCTGAAGCTTTCTTT. As protein: CATYTNAEAFF. The gene calls are TRBV6-8 and TRBJ1-1; unclear D gene. Germline CDR1 and CDR2: MNHGY and SAAAGT. The CDR3 is 11 residues long. V lost 10 bases to trimming and J lost 6 bases, with 12 bases between them.

CDR3 region: CASSSGGQEKLFF. In DNA form, the CDR3 reads TGCGCCAGCAGCTCAGGGGGACAGGAAAAACTGTTTTTT. The J gene is TRBJ1-4, the V gene TRBV5-1; TRBD1 matches 7 bases. The germline V gene encodes CDR1 SGHRS and CDR2 YFSETQ. Trimming took 3 bases from V and 8 from J; bases not matched to a gene: 4. The length of the CDR3 is 13 residues.

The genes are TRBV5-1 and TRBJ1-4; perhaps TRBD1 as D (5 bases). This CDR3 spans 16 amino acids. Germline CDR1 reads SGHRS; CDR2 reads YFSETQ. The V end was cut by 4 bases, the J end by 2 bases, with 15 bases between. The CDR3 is CASSPSLGGTNEKLFF. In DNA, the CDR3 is TGCGCCAGCAGCCCAAGCTTGGGGGGGACTAATGAAAAACTGTTTTTT.

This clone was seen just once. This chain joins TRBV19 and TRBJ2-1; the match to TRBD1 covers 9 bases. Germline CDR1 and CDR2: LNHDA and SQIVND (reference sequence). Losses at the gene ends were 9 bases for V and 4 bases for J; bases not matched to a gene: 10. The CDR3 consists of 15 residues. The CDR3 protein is CASTISGTGYNEQFF. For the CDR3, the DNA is TGTGCCAGCACCATCTCGGGGACAGGGTACAATGAGCAGTTCTTC.

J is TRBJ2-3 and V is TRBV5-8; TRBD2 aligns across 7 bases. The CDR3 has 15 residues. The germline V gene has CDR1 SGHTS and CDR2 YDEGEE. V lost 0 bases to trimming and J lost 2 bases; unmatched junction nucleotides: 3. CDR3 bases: TGTGCCAGCAGCTTGGTTCTAGCGGTCACAGATACGCAGTATTTT. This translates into CASSLVLAVTDTQYF.

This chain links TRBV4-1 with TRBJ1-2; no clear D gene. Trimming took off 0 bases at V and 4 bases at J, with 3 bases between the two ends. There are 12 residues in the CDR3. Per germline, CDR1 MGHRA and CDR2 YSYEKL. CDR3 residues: CASSQEGYGYTF. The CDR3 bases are TGCGCCAGCAGCCAAGAGGGCTATGGCTACACCTTC.

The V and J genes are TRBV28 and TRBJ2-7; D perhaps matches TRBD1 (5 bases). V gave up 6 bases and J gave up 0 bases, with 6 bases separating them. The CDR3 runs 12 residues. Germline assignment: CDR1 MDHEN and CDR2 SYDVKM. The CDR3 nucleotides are TGTGCCAGCAGGGACAACTCCTACGAGCAGTACTTC. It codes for CASRDNSYEQYF.

CDR3 nucleotides: TGTGCCAGCAGCCGGACACAGGGAGACACAGATACGCAGTATTTT. It specifies CASSRTQGDTDTQYF. This sequence joins TRBV14 and TRBJ2-3; the D gene is possibly TRBD1 (6 bases). The V gene's germline CDR1 is SGHDN and CDR2 FVKESK. V gave up 4 bases and J gave up 2 bases, with 13 bases separating them. The CDR3 is 15 amino acids.

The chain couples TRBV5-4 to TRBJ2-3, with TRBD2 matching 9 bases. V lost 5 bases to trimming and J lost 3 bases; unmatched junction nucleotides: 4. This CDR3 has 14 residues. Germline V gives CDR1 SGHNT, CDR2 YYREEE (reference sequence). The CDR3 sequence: CASRRGRETDTQYF. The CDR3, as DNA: TGTGCCAGCAGACGCGGGAGGGAGACAGATACGCAGTATTTT.

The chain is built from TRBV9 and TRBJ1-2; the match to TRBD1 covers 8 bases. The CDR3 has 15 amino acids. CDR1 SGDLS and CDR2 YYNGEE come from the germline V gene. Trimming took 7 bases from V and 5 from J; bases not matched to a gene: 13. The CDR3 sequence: CASSPRQGALYGYTF. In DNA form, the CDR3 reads TGTGCCAGCTCACCCAGGCAGGGGGCATTGTATGGCTACACCTTC.

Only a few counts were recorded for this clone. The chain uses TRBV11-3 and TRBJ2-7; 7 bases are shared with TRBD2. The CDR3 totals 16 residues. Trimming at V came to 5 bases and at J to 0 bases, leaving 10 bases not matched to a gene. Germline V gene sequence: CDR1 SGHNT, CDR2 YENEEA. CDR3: CASSPGGEMSSYEQYF. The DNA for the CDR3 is TGTGCCAGCAGCCCGGGGGGAGAAATGAGCTCCTACGAGCAGTACTTC.

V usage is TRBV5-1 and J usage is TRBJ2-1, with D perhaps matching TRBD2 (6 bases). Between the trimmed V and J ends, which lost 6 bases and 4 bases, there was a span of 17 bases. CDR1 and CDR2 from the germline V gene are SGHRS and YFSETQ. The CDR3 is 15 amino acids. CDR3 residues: CASTLGTEKYNEQFF. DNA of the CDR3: TGCGCCAGCACACTTGGGACTGAAAAATACAATGAGCAGTTCTTC.